The rows below give T cell receptor beta chains drawn from one sample of a study of long-term antiretroviral therapy in people with HIV. Data came from immunoSEQ multiplex PCR; TCRdb stores just in-frame clones and leaves some out. Seen here are 25,000 to 30,000 clones, approximately 80% observed once, and the top ten hold 8% to 10%. Specimen: unsorted PBMCs, collected almost 2.9 years after starting antiretroviral therapy. These receptors all come from a man younger than 45 with HIV. The CDR3 runs from the conserved cysteine through the conserved F or W. The D gene is left open where the match is weak. The size entry is marked missing in some rows and otherwise reads once, few, many or a size class.

d_gene,abundance,j_gene,v_gene,CDR3nt,CDR3aa
-,-,TRBJ2-7,TRBV7-2,TGTGCCAGCAGCTTAGTTACCTACGAGCAGTACTTC,CASSLVTYEQYF
TRBD1,once,TRBJ1-2,TRBV10-3,TGTGCCATCAGCCGGGACAGGCAGGTGGATGGCTACACCTTC,CAISRDRQVDGYTF
TRBD1,-,TRBJ1-3,TRBV13,TGTGCCAGCAGCGCCCGACAGGGCCGCCTCTCTGGAAACACCATATATTTT,CASSARQGRLSGNTIYF
TRBD2,-,TRBJ2-3,TRBV7-3,TGTGCCAGCAGCCAAGCGGGGGGGCCCGATACGCAGTATTTT,CASSQAGGPDTQYF
-,-,TRBJ1-2,TRBV7-9,TGTGCCAGCAGCTTAGCCGTGGACTATGGCTACACCTTC,CASSLAVDYGYTF
TRBD2,-,TRBJ2-1,TRBV11-2,TGTGCCAGCAGCTTAGCGGGAGGCTCACAGTTCGGTGAGCAGTTCTTC,CASSLAGGSQFGEQFF
TRBD2,-,TRBJ2-1,TRBV2,TGTGCCAGCAGTGATTTGCGGCTAGCGGGGAGCTCCTACAATGAGCAGTTCTTC,CASSDLRLAGSSYNEQFF
-,-,TRBJ2-7,TRBV6-5,TGTGCCAGCAGTTACAAGCAGGGGCCTTACGAGCAGTACTTC,CASSYKQGPYEQYF
-,-,TRBJ1-4,TRBV10-3,TGTGCCATCAGCCAGGGTGAAAAACTGTTTTTT,CAISQGEKLFF
-,-,TRBJ1-4,TRBV7-6,TGTGCCAGCAGCTTAGGAGGGGGGCTCGGTGAAAAACTGTTTTTT,CASSLGGGLGEKLFF
TRBD1,-,TRBJ2-1,TRBV7-9,TGTGCCAGCAGCCTCGGGACAGGGTGGGGGAGTGAGCAGTTCTTC,CASSLGTGWGSEQFF
TRBD2,-,TRBJ2-2,TRBV7-6,TGTGCCAGCAGCCGACGCGGTAGCGGGGGATACACCGGGGAGCTGTTTTTT,CASSRRGSGGYTGELFF
-,-,TRBJ2-1,TRBV5-1,TGCGCCAGCAGCCAAGTGCCGGGAACAAATGAGCAGTTCTTC,CASSQVPGTNEQFF
-,-,TRBJ1-5,TRBV6-1,TGTGCCAGCAGCGTGACAGGAAATCAGCCCCAGCATTTT,CASSVTGNQPQHF
-,-,TRBJ2-2,TRBV5-1,TGCGCCAGCAGCCTAAGGTCTTCCGGGGAGCTGTTTTTT,CASSLRSSGELFF
-,-,TRBJ2-7,TRBV6-1,TGTGCCAGCAGGGCCTCTGTAACGGGAAGTCGCGAGCAGTACTTC,CASRASVTGSREQYF
-,-,TRBJ2-7,TRBV6-7,TGTGCCAGCAGTTACTCCCGGGTGGCGGCCCACTCCTACGAGCAGTACTTC,CASSYSRVAAHSYEQYF
-,-,TRBJ1-5,TRBV6-1,TGTGCCAGCGTGCGGGGGGCGAGCAATCAGCCCCAGCATTTT,CASVRGASNQPQHF
-,-,TRBJ2-1,TRBV11-2,TGTGCCAGCAGCTTAGTGGGGGGGCCTGGTGAGCAGTTCTTC,CASSLVGGPGEQFF
TRBD1,-,TRBJ2-7,TRBV7-9,TGTACCAGCAGCTTCTCCGGGACAGCCTACGAGCAGTACTTC,CTSSFSGTAYEQYF
-,-,TRBJ2-1,TRBV11-3,TGTGCCAGCAGCCTCCGGAAGGGCTTATACAATGAGCAGTTCTTC,CASSLRKGLYNEQFF
TRBD2,-,TRBJ2-5,TRBV5-5,TGTGCCAGCAGCTCTCTCCCTGGGGGGGACCAAGAGACCCAGTACTTC,CASSSLPGGDQETQYF
-,few,TRBJ1-5,TRBV2,TGTGCCAGCAGTGGATCAGGGATTCAGCCCCAGCATTTT,CASSGSGIQPQHF
-,-,TRBJ1-3,TRBV19,TGTGCCAGTAGTCCAGGGACTTTTGGAAACACCATATATTTT,CASSPGTFGNTIYF
-,-,TRBJ2-3,TRBV7-7,TGTGCCAGCAGCTTAGCGGGGGCTAGCACAGATACGCAGTATTTT,CASSLAGASTDTQYF
TRBD2,-,TRBJ2-1,TRBV27,TGTGCCAGCAGTACCACAGGATGGCGGGAGTCCTACAATGAGCAGTTCTTC,CASSTTGWRESYNEQFF
TRBD1,-,TRBJ1-2,TRBV29-1,TGCAGCGTTGAAGATCAGGGGGCGTATGGCTACACCTTC,CSVEDQGAYGYTF
TRBD1,-,TRBJ2-4,TRBV30,TGTGCCTGGAGTGTAAAAGGACAGGGGAACATTCAGTACTTC,CAWSVKGQGNIQYF
-,once,TRBJ1-1,TRBV5-1,TGCGCCAGCAGCCAACGACAGCCGAACACTGAAGCTTTCTTT,CASSQRQPNTEAFF
TRBD2,-,TRBJ2-1,TRBV9,TGTGCCAGCAGCGTAGCGATAGCGGGAGGACCCTACAATGAGCAGTTCTTC,CASSVAIAGGPYNEQFF
-,once,TRBJ2-1,TRBV28,TGTGCCAGCAGAATTAACGGGCAAGGTGAGCAGTTCTTC,CASRINGQGEQFF
-,-,TRBJ1-4,TRBV6-4,TGTGCCAGCAGTTCTCAGGGGCGTAACGAAAAACTGTTTTTT,CASSSQGRNEKLFF
-,-,TRBJ1-2,TRBV30,TGTGCCTGGAGTCCGAGGGGGTGGGGAATGTACTACACCTTC,CAWSPRGWGMYYTF
TRBD1,-,TRBJ2-7,TRBV7-8,TGTGCCAGCAGTAAGACCTGGGACAGGGGTTCCTACGAGCAGTACTTC,CASSKTWDRGSYEQYF
-,-,TRBJ1-6,TRBV18,TGTGCCAGCTCACCGAAGACAGGCAATTCACCCCTCCACTTT,CASSPKTGNSPLHF
-,-,TRBJ1-1,TRBV18,TGTGCCAGCTCCCTCCTCCCGGACAAAAAGAACACTGAAGCTTTCTTT,CASSLLPDKKNTEAFF
TRBD1,-,TRBJ2-1,TRBV19,TGTGCCAGTAGTTCACAGGGGGCTAGCGATGAGCAGTTCTTC,CASSSQGASDEQFF